A single T cell receptor (beta chain) is shown here with its context. These data belong to a study of shared T cell receptors in the human thymus. CDR1 and CDR2 from the germline V gene are MRHNA and SNTAGT. J gave up 8 bases and V 0 bases, and 3 bases lay outside the gene matches. This CDR3 contains 14 residues. Repertoires were generated with immunoSEQ multiplex PCR, while TCRdb's copy carries only in-frame clones and drops some. Here the sample spans a few hundred thousand clones, 95% being singletons. This sequence originates from a human donor. Sequencing was performed on thymocytes. The V and J genes are TRBV6-4 and TRBJ1-2; TRBD1 matches 10 bases. In DNA, the CDR3 is TGTGCCAGCAGTGACTCGGGACAGGGGAACGGCTACACCTTC. This codes for CASSDSGQGNGYTF.